Listed here are 23 T cell receptor beta chains from one sample, sequenced in a study of blood T cell repertoires in COVID-19. Measured with immunoSEQ multiplex PCR; TCRdb has only the in-frame clones, and not every one. The data hold approximately 440,000 clones, with roughly 91% observed a single time. Source material: PBMCs or T cells enriched from blood (not recorded which). All receptors derive from a man aged 18 to 30 who had recovered from COVID-19.

The chain recombines TRBV30 with TRBJ2-7; perhaps TRBD1 as D (5 bases). CDR1 and CDR2 (germline): GTSNPN, SVGIG (reference sequence). CDR3 length equals 15 residues. The V gene lost 3 bases and the J gene lost 4 bases, with 19 bases spanning the gap. CDR3 residues: CAWRTRQPGSYEQYF. Here the CDR3 DNA reads TGTGCCTGGAGAACCCGACAGCCCGGGTCTTACGAGCAGTACTTC.

The rearrangement links TRBV3-1 (or the pseudogene TRBV3-2) to TRBJ2-7; 9 nucleotides match TRBD2. There are 19 residues in the CDR3. Germline V CDR1 and CDR2: LGHDT, YNNKEL (reference sequence). J lost 3 bases, V lost 4 bases, and 19 bases had no gene match. The CDR3 region has the DNA TGTGCCAGCAGCCTAAGAGAGGGGCTAGCGGGATTGGCGGTCTACGAGCAGTACTTC. It encodes CASSLREGLAGLAVYEQYF.

Only one count was recorded for this clone. Other DNA sequences of this sample code for an identical CDR3. The chain recombines TRBV3-1 (or the pseudogene TRBV3-2) with TRBJ1-1; D may be TRBD1 (5 bases). The CDR3 sequence is 14 residues long. Trimming removed 4 bases at V and 1 base at J, with 10 bases between. Germline V lookup: CDR1 LGHDT, CDR2 YNNKEL (reference sequence). Written as DNA, the CDR3 is TGTGCCAGCAGCCTTGGGGCTGGGAACACTGAAGCTTTCTTT. Amino acids: CASSLGAGNTEAFF.

The chain combines TRBV27 with TRBJ2-3; D gene unclear. This CDR3 spans 17 amino acids. Germline CDR1 is MNHEY and CDR2 is SMNVEV (reference sequence). The ends were cut back, 0 bases at V and 4 bases at J, with 17 bases in the middle. CDR3 in DNA: TGTGCCAGCAGTTTATCGGCGGCGTATTCGTTTGCAGATACGCAGTATTTT. Amino acids: CASSLSAAYSFADTQYF.

This sequence joins TRBV5-1 and TRBJ2-7; tentatively, D is TRBD2 (5 bases). Germline CDR1 reads SGHRS; CDR2 reads YFSETQ. The germline V and J ends were trimmed by 4 bases and 3 bases, with 17 bases remaining between them. The CDR3 has 15 amino acids. CDR3 amino acids: CASSRTDLRDYEQYF. The CDR3 bases are TGCGCCAGCAGCAGAACAGATCTCCGGGACTACGAGCAGTACTTC.

This clone is a singleton in its sample. The chain is built from TRBV7-9 and TRBJ1-2; D is perhaps TRBD1 (5 bases). Germline assignment: CDR1 SEHNR and CDR2 FQNEAQ (reference sequence). The CDR3 sequence is 16 residues long. V was clipped by 4 bases and J by 3 bases, with 18 bases between them. Here the CDR3 reads CASSSTPPGIDYGYTF. In nucleotides, the CDR3 is TGTGCCAGCAGCTCTACCCCTCCAGGGATCGACTATGGCTACACCTTC.

In this sample, this clone turned up once. The chain has TRBV5-5 and TRBJ1-2; D is unclear. The V and J ends lost 2 bases and 14 bases respectively, with 13 bases between them. CDR1 SGHKS and CDR2 YYEKEE come from the germline V gene (reference sequence). This CDR3 spans 11 amino acids. The CDR3 sequence: CASSLFASSTF. The CDR3 DNA reads as TGTGCCAGCAGCTTATTCGCGTCTTCTACCTTC. Full variable domain (missing parts from reference TRBV5-5 and TRBJ1-2): DAGVTQSPTHLIKTRGQQVTLRCSPISGHKSVSWYQQVLGQGPQFIFQYYEKEERGRGNFPDRFSARQFPNYSSELNVNALLLGDSALYLCASSLFASSTFGSGTRLTVV.

This rearrangement joins TRBV5-1 to TRBJ2-3; D might be TRBD1 (6 bases). The CDR3 contains 15 residues. V lost 1 base and J 2 bases, leaving 11 bases between the germline ends. Germline values: CDR1 SGHRS, CDR2 YFSETQ. The CDR3, as DNA: TGCGCCAGCAGCTTGCCAGGGGTGCTCACAGATACGCAGTATTTT. This codes for CASSLPGVLTDTQYF. Looking up the rest from reference TRBV5-1 and TRBJ2-3 gives the full variable domain: KAGVTQTPRYLIKTRGQQVTLSCSPISGHRSVSWYQQTPGQGLQFLFEYFSETQRNKGNFPGRFSGRQFSNSRSEMNVSTLELGDSALYLCASSLPGVLTDTQYFGPGTRLTVL.

The chain recombines TRBV28 with TRBJ1-2; no firm D call. The V end was cut by 3 bases, the J end by 6 bases, with 17 bases between. This CDR3 has 15 residues. Germline V gene sequence: CDR1 MDHEN, CDR2 SYDVKM. The CDR3, as DNA: TGTGCCAGCAGTTTCTCTGCAGGAAATTTACATGGCTACACCTTC. This codes for CASSFSAGNLHGYTF.

CDR3 amino acids: CASSTGQVTEAFF. CDR3 coding DNA: TGTGCCAGTAGTACCGGACAAGTGACTGAAGCTTTCTTT. V gene TRBV19 combines with J gene TRBJ1-1, with TRBD1 as a possible D gene (5 bases). The CDR3 contains 13 residues. Germline V gene data show CDR1 as LNHDA and CDR2 as SQIVND (reference sequence). V gave up 4 bases and J gave up 5 bases, with 11 bases separating them.

CDR3 sequence (DNA): TGTGCCAGCAGTTTATCCCAGGGTTTTGATCAGCCCCAGCATTTT. It codes for CASSLSQGFDQPQHF. The V and J genes are TRBV28 and TRBJ1-5, with a possible D match to TRBD1 (5 bases). The germline V gene encodes CDR1 MDHEN and CDR2 SYDVKM. The CDR3 is made up of 15 amino acids. Between the trimmed V and J ends, which lost 1 base and 5 bases, there was a span of 12 bases.

The rearrangement links TRBV15 to TRBJ1-2; D might be TRBD1 (5 bases). Deletions cut 0 bases from V and 2 bases from J, with 7 bases between. This CDR3 contains 14 residues. Germline loops: CDR1 LNHNV, CDR2 YYDKDF (reference sequence). The DNA of the CDR3 is TGTGCCACCAGCAGAGATCAGGGCAACTATGGCTACACCTTC. Translating it yields CATSRDQGNYGYTF.

This sequence joins TRBV2 and TRBJ2-7; D is uncertain. Germline lookup yields CDR1 SNHLY and CDR2 FYNNEI. The CDR3 spans 12 residues. V lost 7 bases to trimming and J lost 4 bases, with 11 bases between them. CDR3 bases: TGTGCCAGCAAAGCGAAATTTTACGAGCAGTACTTC. Its protein product is CASKAKFYEQYF.

This chain links TRBV2 with TRBJ1-2, with 8 positions matching TRBD1. The CDR3 extends over 15 amino acids. V dropped 3 bases and J dropped 6; count of bases not matched to a gene: 9. Germline CDR1 reads SNHLY; CDR2 reads FYNNEI. The CDR3 bases are TGTGCCAGCAGTGAGAAAACAGGGGGGGAGCATGGCTACACCTTC. The encoded protein is CASSEKTGGEHGYTF.

The chain links TRBV18 to TRBJ1-2; D gene ambiguous. The CDR3 runs to 14 residues. Germline V CDR1 and CDR2: KGHSH, LQKENI. The V and J ends lost 0 bases and 5 bases respectively, with 10 bases between them. CDR3 sequence (DNA): TGTGCCAGCTCACCACCTATATGGAGGTATGGCTACACCTTC. Residues: CASSPPIWRYGYTF.

V is TRBV29-1 and J is TRBJ2-1; TRBD2 agrees at 8 bases. V lost 4 bases and J lost 7; bases outside the gene matches: 9. The CDR3 spans 14 residues. Germline CDR1 and CDR2: SQVTM and ANQGSEA. The CDR3: CSVVGGRMVNEQFF. The CDR3 nucleotides are TGCAGCGTTGTTGGCGGGAGGATGGTTAATGAGCAGTTCTTC.

The V and J genes are TRBV11-2 and TRBJ1-2, with D unresolved. Germline-derived CDR1 and CDR2 are SGHAT and FQNNGV. The CDR3 covers 12 residues. Trimming pared 5 bases from V and 2 bases from J, leaving 6 bases between. For the CDR3, the DNA is TGTGCCAGCAGCCCGCTAAACTATGGCTACACCTTC. Its protein product is CASSPLNYGYTF.

The V and J genes are TRBV7-3 and TRBJ1-5, with TRBD1 as a possible D gene (6 bases). This CDR3 is built from 15 residues. V lost 0 bases and J 0 bases, leaving 6 bases between the germline ends. The V gene's germline CDR1 is SGHTA and CDR2 FQGTGA. CDR3 nucleotide sequence: TGTGCCAGCAGCTTAACGGGGGCTAGCAATCAGCCCCAGCATTTT. Protein: CASSLTGASNQPQHF. Using reference TRBV7-3 and TRBJ1-5 for the parts outside the CDR3, the full variable domain is GAGVSQTPSNKVTEKGKYVELRCDPISGHTALYWYRQSLGQGPEFLIYFQGTGAADDSGLPNDRFFAVRPEGSVSTLKIQRTERGDSAVYLCASSLTGASNQPQHFGDGTRLSIL.

The V gene is TRBV4-1, the J gene TRBJ1-1; no definite D call. V shed 1 base and J shed 1 base, with 10 bases lying between them. CDR3 length: 15 residues. Looked up from germline, CDR1 is MGHRA and CDR2 is YSYEKL. CDR3 coding DNA: TGCGCCAGCAGCCAAGTAAATGTTCCGAACACTGAAGCTTTCTTT. As protein: CASSQVNVPNTEAFF.

The CDR3 here is CATVGQGARLDTQYF. DNA for the CDR3: TGTGCCACCGTAGGACAGGGGGCGCGGTTAGATACGCAGTATTTT. The gene calls are TRBV6-4 and TRBJ2-3; 11 bases agree with TRBD1. With V trimmed by 10 bases and J by 5 bases, 11 bases remained unmatched. The CDR3 loop spans 15 amino acids. Germline CDR1 and CDR2: MRHNA and SNTAGT.

This rearrangement joins TRBV27 to TRBJ1-6, with D possibly TRBD1 on 6 matching bases. The germline V gene has CDR1 MNHEY and CDR2 SMNVEV (reference sequence). CDR3 length equals 14 residues. V lost 7 bases, J lost 9 bases, and 16 bases lay in between. CDR3 sequence reads: CASTLGGDGSPLHF. The CDR3 nucleotides read TGTGCCAGCACCTTAGGGGGGGATGGTTCACCCCTCCACTTT.

The genes are TRBV2 and TRBJ1-5; D unresolved. The CDR3 is made up of 15 amino acids. Trimming stripped 3 bases from V and 4 bases from J, with 13 bases between. Germline CDR1 reads SNHLY; CDR2 reads FYNNEI. The chain's CDR3 is CASSEGRAPNQPQHF. The CDR3, as DNA: TGTGCCAGCAGTGAGGGCCGAGCTCCGAATCAGCCCCAGCATTTT.

This clone was seen once. The V call is TRBV4-1, the J call TRBJ2-2; a possible D gene is TRBD1 (6 bases). The CDR3 length is 18 residues. V lost 3 bases and J 0 bases, leaving 17 bases between the germline ends. Germline V gene data show CDR1 as MGHRA and CDR2 as YSYEKL. The CDR3 bases are TGCGCCAGCAGCCAGATCCGGACAGAACACGCGAACACCGGGGAGCTGTTTTTT. Its translation is CASSQIRTEHANTGELFF.